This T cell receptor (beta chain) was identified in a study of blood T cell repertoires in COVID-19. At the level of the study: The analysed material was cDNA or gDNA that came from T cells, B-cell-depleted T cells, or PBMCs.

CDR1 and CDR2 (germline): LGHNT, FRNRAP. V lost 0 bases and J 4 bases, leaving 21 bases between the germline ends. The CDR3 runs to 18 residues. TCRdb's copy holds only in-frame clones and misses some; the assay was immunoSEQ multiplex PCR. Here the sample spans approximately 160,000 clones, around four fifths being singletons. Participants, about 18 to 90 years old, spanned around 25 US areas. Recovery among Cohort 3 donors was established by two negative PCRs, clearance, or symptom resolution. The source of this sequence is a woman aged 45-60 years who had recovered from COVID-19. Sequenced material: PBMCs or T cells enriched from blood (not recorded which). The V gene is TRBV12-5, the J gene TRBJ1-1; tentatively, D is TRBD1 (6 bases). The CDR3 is CASGLVRSRGGLATEAFF. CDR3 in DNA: TGTGCTAGTGGTTTGGTAAGATCTAGGGGGGGTCTGGCCACTGAAGCTTTCTTT. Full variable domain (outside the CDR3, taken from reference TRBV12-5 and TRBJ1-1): DARVTQTPRHKVTEMGQEVTMRCQPILGHNTVFWYRQTMMQGLELLAYFRNRAPLDDSGMPKDRFSAEMPDATLATLKIQPSEPRDSAVYFCASGLVRSRGGLATEAFFGQGTRLTVV.